Shown below are 2 T cell receptor beta chains from a single sample sequenced in a study of STAT5B mutations in CD4+ large granular lymphocyte leukemia. TCRdb keeps only in-frame clones here, not all; method: immunoSEQ multiplex PCR. The data show about 40,000 clones, 80% to 90% seen once. Sequencing was done on a sample of CD4+ T cells from blood buffy coats. The receptor set was obtained from a human donor in good health.

This clone was detected only once. The V call is TRBV6-5, the J call TRBJ1-1; D is undetermined. V was trimmed by 4 bases and J by 7 bases, leaving 10 bases between them. Germline CDR1 MNHEY, CDR2 SVGAGI. The CDR3 length is 12 residues. CDR3 protein: CASSSPGLEAFF. The CDR3 DNA sequence: TGTGCCAGCAGTTCCCCGGGCCTTGAAGCTTTCTTT.

The V call is TRBV7-8, the J call TRBJ2-3; 7 bases map to TRBD2. Looked up from germline, CDR1 is SGHVS and CDR2 is FQNEAQ. The V gene end was trimmed by 2 bases and the J gene end by 5 bases; junction bases not matched to a gene: 7. The CDR3 is 15 residues long. The CDR3 spells CASSLNAGVGDTQYF. The DNA of the CDR3 is TGTGCCAGCAGCTTAAACGCGGGAGTAGGAGATACGCAGTATTTT.